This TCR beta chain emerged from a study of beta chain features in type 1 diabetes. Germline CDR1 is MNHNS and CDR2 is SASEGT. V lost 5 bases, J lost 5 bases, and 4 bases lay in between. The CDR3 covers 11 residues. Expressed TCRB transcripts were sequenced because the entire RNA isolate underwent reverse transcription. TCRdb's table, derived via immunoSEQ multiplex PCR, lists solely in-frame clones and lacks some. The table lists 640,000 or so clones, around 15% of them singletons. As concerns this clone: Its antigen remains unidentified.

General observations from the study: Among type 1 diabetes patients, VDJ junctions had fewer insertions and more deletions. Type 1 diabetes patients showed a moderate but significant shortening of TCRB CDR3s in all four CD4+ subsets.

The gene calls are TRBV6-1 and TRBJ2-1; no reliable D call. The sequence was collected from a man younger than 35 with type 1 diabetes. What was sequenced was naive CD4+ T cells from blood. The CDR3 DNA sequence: TGTGCCAGCAGTTATCACAATGAGCAGTTCTTC. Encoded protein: CASSYHNEQFF.